Presented here are 7 T cell receptor beta chains from one specimen sequenced in a study of T cells in tumors after PD-1 blockade. Profiled with immunoSEQ multiplex PCR; TCRdb holds only in-frame clones, not every one. The data show approximately 60,000 clones, around four fifths seen once. The sequencing used PBMCs, collected before anti-PD-1 treatment. All receptors derive from a human donor with basal cell carcinoma.

V usage is TRBV4-2 and J usage is TRBJ1-2; possible D gene TRBD1, 6 bases. Trimming cost V 2 bases and J 0 bases, with 10 bases left between them. Per the germline V gene, CDR1 is LGHNA and CDR2 is YNFKEQ. The CDR3 spans 15 residues. As DNA, the CDR3 is TGTGCCAGCAGCCAAAGGACAGAAGCTAACTATGGCTACACCTTC. It translates to CASSQRTEANYGYTF.

This chain joins TRBV7-2 and TRBJ1-5; no reliable D call. The V end was cut by 0 bases, the J end by 0 bases, with 12 bases between. Germline CDR1 and CDR2: SGHTA and FQGNSA. This CDR3 contains 17 residues. DNA of the CDR3: TGTGCCAGCAGCTTAGCGCCGGCTGGCAATAGCAATCAGCCCCAGCATTTT. Translated: CASSLAPAGNSNQPQHF. Drawing the rest from reference TRBV7-2 and TRBJ1-5, the complete variable domain is GAGVSQSPSNKVTEKGKDVELRCDPISGHTALYWYRQSLGQGLEFLIYFQGNSAPDKSGLPSDRFSAERTGGSVSTLTIQRTQQEDSAVYLCASSLAPAGNSNQPQHFGDGTRLSIL.

The V gene is TRBV12-5, the J gene TRBJ2-7, with D unclear. Germline V lookup: CDR1 LGHNT, CDR2 FRNRAP. V was clipped by 4 bases and J by 4 bases, with 23 bases between them. There are 17 residues in the CDR3. The CDR3 sequence: CASGSTARQSKVYEQYF. CDR3 nucleotide sequence: TGTGCTAGTGGTTCGACTGCCCGACAATCGAAAGTGTACGAGCAGTACTTC.

For the CDR3, the DNA is TGTGCCAGCAGCCCGAGACCGGGACAGGGAGAAACTGAAGCTTTCTTT. It codes for CASSPRPGQGETEAFF. The chain recombines TRBV7-9 with TRBJ1-1; 9 bases are shared with TRBD1. In germline, CDR1 is SEHNR, CDR2 FQNEAQ (reference sequence). V gave up 5 bases and J gave up 5 bases; unmatched junction bases: 12. The CDR3 contains 16 residues.

The chain joins TRBV6-5 to TRBJ1-6, with D perhaps matching TRBD1 (5 bases). V dropped 5 bases and J dropped 7 bases, with 9 bases sitting between them. CDR1 is MNHEY, CDR2 SVGAGI, per germline. This CDR3 is built from 13 residues. CDR3 DNA sequence: TGTGCCAGCAGTCGGGACGGAAATTCACCCCTCCACTTT. Translated: CASSRDGNSPLHF.

The chain carries TRBV6-1 and TRBJ1-5; no firm D call. The CDR3 covers 14 residues. Germline-derived CDR1 and CDR2 are MNHNS and SASEGT. The germline V and J ends were trimmed by 3 bases and 7 bases, with 13 bases remaining between them. The CDR3: CASSEVGIVQPQHF. The CDR3 DNA follows: TGTGCCAGCAGTGAGGTAGGGATCGTGCAGCCCCAGCATTTT.

Points on this clone: The junction shows a germline mismatch at one end, possibly a read error. This sequence joins TRBV6-5 and TRBJ2-3; D might be TRBD1 (6 bases). This CDR3 contains 13 residues. The germline V gene encodes CDR1 MNHEY and CDR2 SVGAGI. The CDR3 DNA reads TGTGCCAGCAGCCCACAGGGATGGGATATGCAGTATTTT. This codes for CASSPQGWDMQYF.